The entry below describes one T cell receptor (beta chain). The data were taken from a study of cytomegalovirus exposure and HLA in healthy donors. This PCR relied on a set of 60 Vbeta primers and 13 Jbeta primers. Method: immunoSEQ multiplex PCR; TCRdb's copy keeps in-frame clones and lacks some. Of under 200,000 clones listed, roughly 80% are singletons. The CDR3 has 15 residues. The germline CDR1 and CDR2 sequences are SGHVS and FQNEAQ. Trimming removed 3 bases from V and 5 bases from J, with 14 bases in between. The receptor comes from a human donor in good health. Input material: PBMCs. The chain links TRBV7-8 to TRBJ2-1, with D possibly TRBD2 on 7 matching bases. CDR3 protein: CASSFRGDKNNEQFF. The CDR3 DNA sequence: TGTGCCAGCAGCTTCCGGGGGGACAAGAACAATGAGCAGTTCTTC.